Following are 10 T cell receptor beta chains from one sample sequenced in a study of cytomegalovirus exposure and HLA in healthy donors. 60 Vbeta and 13 Jbeta primers were used in PCR. Sequenced by immunoSEQ multiplex PCR; TCRdb stores in-frame clones only, minus some. The data contain 150,000 to 170,000 clones, roughly 79% of them singletons. Sequenced input: PBMCs. These receptors originate from a young man in good health and CMV-seronegative.

The chain links TRBV2 to TRBJ1-1; 7 nucleotides line up with TRBD1. CDR1 and CDR2 from the germline V gene are SNHLY and FYNNEI. The CDR3 extends over 13 amino acids. Germline trimming cut 5 bases from V and 5 bases from J; bases unmatched to any gene: 5. CDR3 in DNA: TGTGCCAGCAGTACAGGGGAGCGGACTGAAGCTTTCTTT. This translates into CASSTGERTEAFF.

This chain uses TRBV4-1 with TRBJ2-7; 9 bases fit TRBD1. CDR1 and CDR2 from the germline V gene are MGHRA and YSYEKL. The CDR3 totals 14 residues. The trim removed 3 bases at V and 6 bases at J, leaving 6 bases unmatched. The CDR3 loop reads CASSHASQGAEQYV. The CDR3 bases are TGCGCCAGCAGCCATGCTTCACAGGGGGCCGAGCAGTACGTC.

This chain joins TRBV7-9 and TRBJ2-7; 7 bases agree with TRBD1. The CDR3 loop spans 18 amino acids. Germline CDR1 is SEHNR and CDR2 is FQNEAQ (reference sequence). Germline trimming cut 5 bases from V and 7 bases from J; bases unmatched to any gene: 23. The chain's CDR3 is CASSLSSYPGQPKGEQYF. CDR3 bases: TGTGCCAGCAGCCTGAGCTCATACCCGGGACAGCCAAAGGGGGAGCAGTACTTC.

Comment on this clone: Other DNA variants within this sample encode the same CDR3. The CDR3 is CAMRKLENYGYTF. The CDR3 DNA follows: TGCGCAATGAGAAAACTAGAGAACTATGGCTACACCTTC. V usage is TRBV10-1 and J usage is TRBJ1-2; D gene uncertain. The CDR3 spans 13 residues. The germline gives CDR1 WNHNN, CDR2 SYGVQD (reference sequence).

CDR3 in amino acids: CASRAAFGETQYF. DNA of the CDR3: TGTGCCAGCCGTGCCGCATTCGGAGAGACCCAGTACTTC. The chain combines TRBV7-9 with TRBJ2-5, with D unclear. This CDR3 has 13 residues. The V gene lost 8 bases and the J gene lost 4 bases, with 14 bases spanning the gap. The germline gives CDR1 SEHNR, CDR2 FQNEAQ (reference sequence).

This clone was seen only a few times. The chain is built from TRBV30 and TRBJ1-3; D call uncertain. Germline V CDR1 and CDR2: GTSNPN, SVGIG (reference sequence). CDR3 length equals 14 residues. V lost 2 bases and J lost 0, with 8 bases in between. The CDR3 sequence: CAWSWSDSGNTIYF. The DNA for the CDR3 is TGTGCCTGGAGTTGGTCAGACTCTGGAAACACCATATATTTT.

The V call is TRBV5-1, the J call TRBJ2-7; no clear D gene. Germline V CDR1 and CDR2: SGHRS, YFSETQ. The V and J ends lost 7 bases and 7 bases respectively, with 15 bases between them. The CDR3 contains 12 residues. The CDR3 loop reads CASRAERLEQYF. In DNA form, the CDR3 reads TGCGCCAGCCGCGCTGAGAGGCTGGAGCAGTACTTC.

This rearrangement joins TRBV30 to TRBJ1-5; D uncertain. The CDR3 sequence is 12 residues long. Trimming pared 3 bases from V and 6 bases from J, leaving 9 bases between. CDR1 and CDR2 from the germline V gene are GTSNPN and SVGIG (reference sequence). The CDR3 nucleotides are TGTGCCTGGAGCGGGAGTGCTCAGCCCCAGCATTTT. Amino acid sequence: CAWSGSAQPQHF.

The chain joins TRBV10-3 to TRBJ2-5, with D perhaps matching TRBD1 (6 bases). The V gene's germline CDR1 is ENHRY and CDR2 SYGVKD. Trimming stripped 0 bases from V and 3 bases from J, with 14 bases between. The CDR3 is made up of 16 amino acids. This chain's CDR3 is CAISESRAAGEETQYF. The CDR3 DNA reads as TGTGCCATCAGTGAGTCTAGGGCGGCAGGGGAAGAGACCCAGTACTTC.

The chain couples TRBV20-1 to TRBJ1-3; D uncertain. Trimming cost V 6 bases and J 4 bases, with 7 bases left between them. Germline CDR1 DFQATT, CDR2 SNEGSKA (reference sequence). The CDR3 loop spans 11 amino acids. In DNA, the CDR3 is TGCAGTGCCCCTCGGGGAAACACCATATATTTT. This gives the protein CSAPRGNTIYF.